One sample yielded the 21 T cell receptor beta chains listed below, sequenced in a study of T cell repertoires in cytomegalovirus infection. From the reads, TCRdb called clonotypes with MiXCR, one entry per CDR3 protein. This sample has about 300,000 distinct CDR3 sequences, with around 9.6% found just once. The sequencing input was PBMCs. The receptors here all came from a human donor in good health (CMV status not recorded). Some clones in this sample may be carry-over from other donors' samples.

The chain employs TRBV6-5 and TRBJ2-5; no firm D call. Germline V gene lookup returns CDR1 MNHEY and CDR2 SVGAGI. The CDR3 loop spans 15 amino acids. The V and J ends lost 0 bases and 5 bases respectively, with 13 bases between them. The CDR3 region is CASSYSTPLLETQYF. The CDR3 DNA reads TGTGCCAGCAGTTACTCGACCCCGCTCTTGGAGACCCAGTACTTC.

This clonotype was counted many times. The rearrangement joins TRBV7-2 to TRBJ2-1, with D possibly called TRBD1 or TRBD2 (6 bases each). V was pared by 1 base and J by 8 bases, with 12 bases between. CDR3 length: 14 residues. Germline assignment: CDR1 SGHTA and CDR2 FQGNSA. The CDR3 coding sequence is TGTGCCAGCAGCTTAGACGGGGGCTGGGATGAGCAGTTCTTC. Amino acids: CASSLDGGWDEQFF.

This clonotype was counted many times. The V call is TRBV11-2, the J call TRBJ2-1; 9 bases agree with TRBD2. The CDR3 length is 16 residues. Germline V gene sequence: CDR1 SGHAT, CDR2 FQNNGV. V lost 1 base and J lost 8; bases outside the gene matches: 9. The CDR3 region has the DNA TGTGCCAGCAGCTTAGCCTCCAGCGGGGGGATCTATGAGCAGTTCTTC. This gives the protein CASSLASSGGIYEQFF. Filled out from reference TRBV11-2 and TRBJ2-1, the complete variable domain reads EAGVAQSPRYKIIEKRQSVAFWCNPISGHATLYWYQQILGQGPKLLIQFQNNGVVDDSQLPKDRFSAERLKGVDSTLKIQPAKLEDSAVYLCASSLASSGGIYEQFFGPGTRLTVL.

This clonotype was found many times. This chain joins TRBV28 and TRBJ1-1; D not resolved. Germline CDR1 is MDHEN and CDR2 is SYDVKM. V was clipped by 5 bases and J by 0 bases, with 10 bases between them. The CDR3 loop spans 14 amino acids. Here the CDR3 reads CASSAPGLNTEAFF. CDR3 DNA sequence: TGTGCCAGCAGTGCACCGGGCCTGAACACTGAAGCTTTCTTT.

This clonotype was seen at least ten times. V usage is TRBV12-3 or TRBV12-4 and J usage is TRBJ1-1; D unclear. CDR3 size: 12 residues. Trimming pared 2 bases from V and 1 base from J, leaving 2 bases between. CDR3 DNA: TGTGCCAGCAGTTTAAGGAACACTGAAGCTTTCTTT. Amino acid sequence: CASSLRNTEAFF.

This clonotype showed up many times. The V call is TRBV29-1, the J call TRBJ1-2, with TRBD1 as a possible D gene (6 bases). The CDR3 covers 17 residues. Trimming left V 2 bases short and J 0 bases short, with 19 bases between. Germline V CDR1 and CDR2: SQVTM, ANQGSEA. CDR3 sequence (DNA): TGCAGCGTTGAACACAGGGAAGAGATAGGCTCTAACTATGGCTACACCTTC. This gives the protein CSVEHREEIGSNYGYTF. Using reference TRBV29-1 and TRBJ1-2 for the parts outside the CDR3, the full variable domain is SAVISQKPSRDICQRGTSLTIQCQVDSQVTMMFWYRQQPGQSLTLIATANQGSEATYESGFVIDKFPISRPNLTFSTLTVSNMSPEDSSIYLCSVEHREEIGSNYGYTFGSGTRLTVV.

At least ten counts were recorded for this clonotype. The J gene is TRBJ2-3, the V gene TRBV5-1; D not certain. The CDR3 sequence is 12 residues long. The V end lost 5 bases, the J end lost 3 bases, and 7 bases lay between the germline ends. Germline V gene data show CDR1 as SGHRS and CDR2 as YFSETQ. CDR3 sequence (DNA): TGCGCCAGCAGGGCTTATACAGATACGCAGTATTTT. Protein: CASRAYTDTQYF.

This chain joins TRBV20-1 and TRBJ1-2, with TRBD1 identical over 9 bases. V shed 3 bases and J 4 bases; nucleotides not matched to a gene: 3. This CDR3 is built from 13 residues. Germline V CDR1 and CDR2: DFQATT, SNEGSKA (reference sequence). The CDR3 protein is CSASPDRGYGYTF. CDR3 in DNA: TGCAGTGCTAGCCCGGACAGGGGCTATGGCTACACCTTC.

This clonotype was recorded at least ten times. The chain employs TRBV28 and TRBJ1-6; D gene unclear. Germline lookup yields CDR1 MDHEN and CDR2 SYDVKM. Deletions cut 6 bases from V and 3 bases from J, with 21 bases between. CDR3 length equals 18 residues. CDR3: CASSTSKGKIVYNSPLHF. The CDR3 coding sequence is TGTGCCAGCAGCACATCAAAAGGAAAAATCGTCTATAATTCACCCCTCCACTTT.

This clonotype was picked up a small number of times. Written as DNA, the CDR3 is TGTGCCAGCAGCCAAGTTGGGACGGGGGGCTACACCTTC. It is translated as CASSQVGTGGYTF. The chain carries TRBV14 and TRBJ1-2, with D possibly matching TRBD1 (5 bases). This CDR3 region has 13 residues. The germline gives CDR1 SGHDN, CDR2 FVKESK. V was pared by 1 base and J by 8 bases, with 11 bases between.

This clonotype was counted at least ten times. The gene calls are TRBV7-2 and TRBJ2-3; 9 bases agree with TRBD2. The CDR3 totals 15 residues. Germline V gives CDR1 SGHTA, CDR2 FQGNSA. With 5 bases clipped from V and 6 bases from J, the junction kept 9 bases outside the gene matches. The CDR3 spells CASSPVGTSSDTQYF. As DNA, the CDR3 is TGTGCCAGCAGCCCGGTGGGGACTAGCTCGGATACGCAGTATTTT.

This clonotype was seen many times. CDR3 DNA: TGTGCCAGCAGTCGAACAGGACTAGCGAAGAACACCGGGGAGCTGTTTTTT. Amino acid sequence: CASSRTGLAKNTGELFF. The chain links TRBV6-1 to TRBJ2-2; the match to TRBD2 covers 9 bases. CDR3 length equals 17 residues. CDR1 and CDR2 from the germline V gene are MNHNS and SASEGT. With 5 bases clipped from V and 1 base from J, the junction kept 8 bases outside the gene matches.

This clonotype has at least ten counts. This chain connects TRBV5-6 to TRBJ1-1; possibly TRBD1 for D (6 bases). With 3 bases removed from V and 0 bases from J, the gap between germline ends came to 18 bases. The CDR3 is 17 residues long. CDR1 and CDR2 from the germline V gene are SGHDT and YYEEEE. CDR3 nucleotides: TGTGCCAGCAGCTCCTATAGCAGGGGAGGATTGAACACTGAAGCTTTCTTT. It is translated as CASSSYSRGGLNTEAFF.

This clonotype has at least ten counts. The chain uses TRBV29-1 and TRBJ2-7; TRBD1 matches 10 bases. CDR1 and CDR2 (germline): SQVTM, ANQGSEA. The junction had 4 bases not matched to a gene; V was cut back by 3 bases and J by 5 bases. The CDR3 sequence is 13 residues long. CDR3: CSVDATGGDEQYF. In DNA form, the CDR3 reads TGCAGCGTTGACGCGACAGGGGGCGACGAGCAGTACTTC.

Many counts were recorded for this clonotype. The gene calls are TRBV7-2 and TRBJ1-2; the D is unclear. The CDR3 spans 14 residues. V was clipped by 4 bases and J by 0 bases, with 9 bases between them. CDR1 and CDR2 from the germline V gene are SGHTA and FQGNSA. CDR3 sequence: CASSSDLANYGYTF. In DNA form, the CDR3 reads TGTGCCAGCAGCTCCGACCTAGCTAACTATGGCTACACCTTC. The variable domain in full, with the rest retrieved from reference TRBV7-2 and TRBJ1-2, is GAGVSQSPSNKVTEKGKDVELRCDPISGHTALYWYRQSLGQGLEFLIYFQGNSAPDKSGLPSDRFSAERTGGSVSTLTIQRTQQEDSAVYLCASSSDLANYGYTFGSGTRLTVV.

This clonotype showed up many times. The chain joins TRBV7-2 to TRBJ2-3, with 12 bases lining up with TRBD2. The germline V gene encodes CDR1 SGHTA and CDR2 FQGNSA. V was pared by 5 bases and J by 4 bases, with 7 bases of the junction left unmatched. This CDR3 region has 16 residues. The CDR3 protein is CASSPASGGGADTQYF. The CDR3 DNA follows: TGTGCCAGCAGCCCAGCTAGCGGGGGGGGCGCAGATACGCAGTATTTT. The variable domain in full, completed from reference TRBV7-2 and TRBJ2-3, reads GAGVSQSPSNKVTEKGKDVELRCDPISGHTALYWYRQSLGQGLEFLIYFQGNSAPDKSGLPSDRFSAERTGGSVSTLTIQRTQQEDSAVYLCASSPASGGGADTQYFGPGTRLTVL.

This clonotype was detected ten times or more. CDR3 nucleotide sequence: TGCAGTGCTAGCGGGGGGGCCGTCTACGAGCAGTACTTC. It encodes CSASGGAVYEQYF. This chain connects TRBV20-1 to TRBJ2-7; 8 positions agree with TRBD2. The CDR3 loop spans 13 amino acids. The germline gives CDR1 DFQATT, CDR2 SNEGSKA (reference sequence). Trimming cost V 3 bases and J 3 bases; bases outside gene matches: 4.

This clonotype was seen at least ten times. The chain uses TRBV6-2 or TRBV6-3 and TRBJ2-3; 7 nucleotides match TRBD1. Germline V lookup: CDR1 MNHEY, CDR2 SVGEGT. This CDR3 region has 14 residues. After removal of 4 bases from V and 4 bases from J, the junction contained 5 bases not matched to a gene. CDR3 amino acids: CASSSGTVADTQYF. The CDR3 nucleotides are TGTGCCAGCAGTTCCGGGACAGTCGCAGATACGCAGTATTTT.

This clonotype was seen many times. The chain combines TRBV6-1 with TRBJ1-4; D is ambiguous. Germline CDR1 is MNHNS and CDR2 is SASEGT. This CDR3 is built from 14 residues. The V end lost 1 base, the J end lost 7 bases, and 10 bases lay between the germline ends. Here the CDR3 reads CASSEVYSGEKLFF. The DNA of the CDR3 is TGTGCCAGCAGTGAAGTGTATTCAGGTGAAAAACTGTTTTTT.

In this sample, this clonotype turned up many times. The V call is TRBV20-1, the J call TRBJ2-7; 10 bases match TRBD2. The CDR3 extends over 15 amino acids. Germline V gene sequence: CDR1 DFQATT, CDR2 SNEGSKA (reference sequence). Unmatched junction bases numbered 14, after V lost 6 bases and J lost 6 bases. The CDR3 DNA follows: TGCAGTGCCCCGAAGCCTCCGGGACTAGCGACCGAGCAGTACTTC. It codes for CSAPKPPGLATEQYF.

This clonotype has at least ten counts. V is TRBV12-3 or TRBV12-4 and J is TRBJ2-1; possibly TRBD1 for D (6 bases). The CDR3 extends over 14 amino acids. Trimming shortened V by 0 bases and J by 7 bases, and 10 bases separated the two germline ends. The CDR3 loop is CASSLAGARNEQFF. The CDR3 nucleotides read TGTGCCAGCAGTTTAGCGGGGGCTAGGAATGAGCAGTTCTTC.